This T cell receptor (beta chain) was sequenced in a study of neurological immune-mediated disorders. This clonotype occurred many times. Its matching antigen is unknown. Synthesis of cDNA was carried out by template-switch 5'RACE. The reaction used 10-nucleotide random UMIs. TCRdb reprocessed the 5' RACE reads with MiXCR, giving one entry per CDR3 protein. The data hold under 90,000 distinct CDR3 sequences, with about 9.7% observed a single time. Germline V gives CDR1 MNHNY, CDR2 SVGAGI (reference sequence). The CDR3 runs to 13 residues. The V and J ends lost 2 bases and 7 bases respectively, with 9 bases between them. Study-wide findings and caveats: None of the CDR3 amino acid sequences of expanded clones were shared across subjects, and this suggested private repertoires in all groups. The most TCR clonal expansion was seen in HTLV-1-associated myelopathy, and the least was seen in multiple sclerosis, which fell below healthy controls.

The unsorted libraries originated from 2 million PBMCs that had been stored at -80 C. The clonotype comes from a man aged 45 to 65 in good health. The rearrangement joins TRBV6-6 to TRBJ1-5; D is unclear. The sequencing input was PBMCs. Here the CDR3 reads CASSYPQDQPQHF. The CDR3, as DNA: TGTGCCAGCAGTTACCCGCAGGACCAGCCCCAGCATTTT.